These T cell receptor beta chains were read from a single sample in a study of blood T cell repertoires in COVID-19. Some clones are missing from TCRdb's copy, which holds only in-frame ones; the method was immunoSEQ multiplex PCR. The sample includes about 240,000 clones, around nine tenths of them seen just once. Input material: peripheral blood. The receptors stem from a woman aged 70-85 years with active or convalescent COVID-19. Both conserved end residues are trimmed from each CDR3. Fields, in order: CDR3 protein, V gene, clone size. For some rows the clone size is stated as once, few or many, or as a class when expanded; others skip it.

CDR3 protein: ASSQLGTSGNTIY; V gene: TRBV19; clone size: -
CDR3 protein: ASRDREQLYNEQF; V gene: TRBV19; clone size: few
CDR3 protein: ASSFGGPGDEQY; V gene: TRBV7-6; clone size: -
CDR3 protein: ASSEGSLAGGGYNEQF; V gene: TRBV2; clone size: -
CDR3 protein: ASSVSQAGYGYT; V gene: TRBV9; clone size: once
CDR3 protein: ASSHKRLAGGPFEQF; V gene: TRBV6-2/TRBV6-3; clone size: -
CDR3 protein: ATSENDRGLPTDTQY; V gene: TRBV24-1; clone size: once
CDR3 protein: ASSYEISRGSYGYT; V gene: TRBV6-5; clone size: -
CDR3 protein: ASSQGTQGQFAEQF; V gene: TRBV3-1/TRBV3-2; clone size: -
CDR3 protein: ASSPYRDKNTEAF; V gene: TRBV18; clone size: -
CDR3 protein: ASSMGSGISYGYT; V gene: TRBV19; clone size: -
CDR3 protein: ASRDIDYGYT; V gene: TRBV6-5; clone size: -
CDR3 protein: AIRGDRGLNTEAF; V gene: TRBV10-3; clone size: -
CDR3 protein: ASSLLDGETQY; V gene: TRBV11-3; clone size: -
CDR3 protein: AISARDSSAEAF; V gene: TRBV10-3; clone size: -
CDR3 protein: ASSLEGTVNIQY; V gene: TRBV11-2; clone size: -
CDR3 protein: ATSRVSGLMNTEAF; V gene: TRBV15; clone size: -
CDR3 protein: ASGRRTYEQY; V gene: TRBV7-2; clone size: once
CDR3 protein: ASSPPSGGGTDTQY; V gene: TRBV18; clone size: -
CDR3 protein: SVAKIVNTEAF; V gene: TRBV29-1; clone size: -
CDR3 protein: ASSSLTEAF; V gene: TRBV6-6; clone size: -
CDR3 protein: ASSYGDSNYGYT; V gene: TRBV5-1; clone size: -
CDR3 protein: ASSNRDRWERT; V gene: TRBV5-4; clone size: once
CDR3 protein: ASSSDRARYGYT; V gene: TRBV5-1; clone size: -
CDR3 protein: ASSFGTGPYQPQH; V gene: TRBV11-2; clone size: -
CDR3 protein: SVDTGGSVTEAF; V gene: TRBV29-1; clone size: once
CDR3 protein: ATSLAGGNTGELF; V gene: TRBV15; clone size: -
CDR3 protein: ASTPRHIEQY; V gene: TRBV6-5; clone size: -
CDR3 protein: ASGLDRMAIGGNTIY; V gene: TRBV12-5; clone size: -
CDR3 protein: ATSSHRDRARVSSYEQY; V gene: TRBV15; clone size: -
CDR3 protein: ASSLRDSSGDEQF; V gene: TRBV18; clone size: -
CDR3 protein: ASSNPDTQY; V gene: TRBV6-6; clone size: -
CDR3 protein: ASRFGNTGELF; V gene: TRBV9; clone size: -
CDR3 protein: ASSIEWASGAGKETQY; V gene: TRBV19; clone size: few
CDR3 protein: ASSLRGLNTEAF; V gene: TRBV5-1; clone size: once
CDR3 protein: ASSFSPPGNWGANVLT; V gene: TRBV6-2/TRBV6-3; clone size: -
CDR3 protein: ASKRAVGNQPQH; V gene: TRBV6-5; clone size: -
CDR3 protein: ASSLARRGWAQH; V gene: TRBV7-2; clone size: few
CDR3 protein: ASSVGGTLGNTIY; V gene: TRBV9; clone size: -
CDR3 protein: ASRARDRRPNTEAF; V gene: TRBV27; clone size: -
CDR3 protein: ASSGTSGGASYNEQF; V gene: TRBV7-9; clone size: once
CDR3 protein: ASSPIVITPGPGTRNTEAF; V gene: TRBV4-1; clone size: -
CDR3 protein: ASSLDRVGDTEAF; V gene: TRBV7-8; clone size: -